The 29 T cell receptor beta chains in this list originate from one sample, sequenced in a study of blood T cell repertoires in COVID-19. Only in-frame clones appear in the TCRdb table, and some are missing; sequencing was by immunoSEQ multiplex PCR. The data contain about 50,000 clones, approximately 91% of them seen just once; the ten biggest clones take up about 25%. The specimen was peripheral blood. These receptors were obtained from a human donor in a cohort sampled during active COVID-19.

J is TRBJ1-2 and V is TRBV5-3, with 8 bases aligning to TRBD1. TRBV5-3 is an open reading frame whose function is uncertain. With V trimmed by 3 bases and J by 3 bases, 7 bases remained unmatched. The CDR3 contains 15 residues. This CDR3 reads CARSWGGTGDYGYTF. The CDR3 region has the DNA TGTGCCAGAAGCTGGGGAGGGACAGGAGACTATGGCTACACCTTC.

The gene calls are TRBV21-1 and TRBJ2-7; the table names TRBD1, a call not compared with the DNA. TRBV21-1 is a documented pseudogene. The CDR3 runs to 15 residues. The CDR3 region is CASSKEGCRVYEQYV. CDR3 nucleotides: TGTGCCAGCAGCAAAGAGGGGTGCAGGGTCTACGAGCAGTACGTC.

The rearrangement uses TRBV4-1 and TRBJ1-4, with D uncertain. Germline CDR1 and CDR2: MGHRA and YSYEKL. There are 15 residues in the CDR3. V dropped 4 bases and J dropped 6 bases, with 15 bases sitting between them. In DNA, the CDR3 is TGCGCCAGCAGCCGCCCGGGATCAAGTTATGAAAAACTGTTTTTT. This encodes CASSRPGSSYEKLFF.

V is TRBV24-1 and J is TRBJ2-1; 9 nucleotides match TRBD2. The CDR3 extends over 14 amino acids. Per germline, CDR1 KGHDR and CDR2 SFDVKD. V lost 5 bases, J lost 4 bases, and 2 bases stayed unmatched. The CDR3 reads CATSVSGGYNEQFF. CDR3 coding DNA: TGTGCCACCAGTGTTAGCGGGGGTTACAATGAGCAGTTCTTC.

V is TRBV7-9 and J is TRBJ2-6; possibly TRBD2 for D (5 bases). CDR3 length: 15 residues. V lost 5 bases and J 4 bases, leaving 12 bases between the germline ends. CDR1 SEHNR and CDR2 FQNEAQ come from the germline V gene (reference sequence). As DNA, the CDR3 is TGTGCCAGCAGCCCGATAGAGGGCGGGGCCAACGTCCTGACTTTC. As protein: CASSPIEGGANVLTF.

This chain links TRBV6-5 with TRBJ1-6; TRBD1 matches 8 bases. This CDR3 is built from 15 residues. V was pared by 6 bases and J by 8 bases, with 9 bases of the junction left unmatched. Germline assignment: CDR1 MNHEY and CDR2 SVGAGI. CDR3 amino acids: CASRSAGTGDSPLHF. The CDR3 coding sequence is TGTGCCAGCAGATCCGCCGGGACAGGAGATTCACCCCTCCACTTT.

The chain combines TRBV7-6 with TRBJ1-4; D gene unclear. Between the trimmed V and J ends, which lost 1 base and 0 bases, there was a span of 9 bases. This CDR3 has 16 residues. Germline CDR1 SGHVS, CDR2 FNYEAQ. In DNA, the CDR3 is TGTGCCAGCAGCTTAGTTGGGCCAGCAACTAATGAAAAACTGTTTTTT. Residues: CASSLVGPATNEKLFF.

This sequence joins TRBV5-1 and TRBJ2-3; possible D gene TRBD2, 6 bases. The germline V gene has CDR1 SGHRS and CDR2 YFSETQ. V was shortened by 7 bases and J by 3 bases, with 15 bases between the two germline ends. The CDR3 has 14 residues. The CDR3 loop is CASSPSGTTDTQYF. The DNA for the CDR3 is TGCGCCAGCTCCCCATCCGGGACTACAGATACGCAGTATTTT.

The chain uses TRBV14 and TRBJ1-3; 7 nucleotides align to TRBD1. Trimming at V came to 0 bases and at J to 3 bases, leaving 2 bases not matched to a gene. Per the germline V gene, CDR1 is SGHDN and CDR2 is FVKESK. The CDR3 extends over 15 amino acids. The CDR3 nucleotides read TGTGCCAGCAGCCAAGAACAGGGGATTGGAAACACCATATATTTT. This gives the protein CASSQEQGIGNTIYF.

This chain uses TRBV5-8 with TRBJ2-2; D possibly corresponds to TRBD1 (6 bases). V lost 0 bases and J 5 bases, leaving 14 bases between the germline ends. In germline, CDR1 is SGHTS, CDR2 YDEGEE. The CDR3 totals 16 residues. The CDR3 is CASSLAVGASTGELFF. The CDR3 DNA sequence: TGTGCCAGCAGCTTGGCGGTGGGGGCTAGTACCGGGGAGCTGTTTTTT. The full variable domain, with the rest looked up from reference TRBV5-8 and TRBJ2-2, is EAGVTQSPTHLIKTRGQQATLRCSPISGHTSVYWYQQALGLGLQFLLWYDEGEERNRGNFPPRFSGRQFPNYSSELNVNALELEDSALYLCASSLAVGASTGELFFGEGSRLTVL.

The CDR3, as DNA: TGTGCCATCAGTGAACTAGCGGGAAGTGTGAATGAGCAGTTCTTC. Translation gives CAISELAGSVNEQFF. This chain connects TRBV10-3 to TRBJ2-1; 10 bases line up with TRBD2. The CDR3 consists of 15 residues. Trimming removed 3 bases from V and 7 bases from J; junction bases left unmatched: 6. From germline, CDR1 is ENHRY and CDR2 SYGVKD.

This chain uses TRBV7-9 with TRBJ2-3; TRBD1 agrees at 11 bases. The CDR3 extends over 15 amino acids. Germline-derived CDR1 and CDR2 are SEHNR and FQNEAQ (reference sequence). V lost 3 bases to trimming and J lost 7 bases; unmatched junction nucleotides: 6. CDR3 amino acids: CASSLGQGVLNTQYF. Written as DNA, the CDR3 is TGTGCCAGCAGCTTGGGACAGGGGGTCTTGAATACGCAGTATTTT.

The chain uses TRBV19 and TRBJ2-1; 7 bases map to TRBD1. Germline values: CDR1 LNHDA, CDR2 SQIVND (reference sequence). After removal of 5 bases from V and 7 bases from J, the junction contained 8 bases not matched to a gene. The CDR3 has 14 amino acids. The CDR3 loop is CASSGNRGRNEQFF. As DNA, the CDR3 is TGTGCCAGTAGTGGAAACAGGGGTCGGAATGAGCAGTTCTTC.

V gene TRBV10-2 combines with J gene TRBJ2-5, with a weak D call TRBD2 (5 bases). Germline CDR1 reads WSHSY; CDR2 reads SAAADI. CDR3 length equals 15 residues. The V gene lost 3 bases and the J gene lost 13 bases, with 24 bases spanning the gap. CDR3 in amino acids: CASSDVAGGGGRPYF. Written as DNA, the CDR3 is TGCGCCAGCAGTGATGTGGCCGGCGGCGGAGGTCGGCCGTACTTC.

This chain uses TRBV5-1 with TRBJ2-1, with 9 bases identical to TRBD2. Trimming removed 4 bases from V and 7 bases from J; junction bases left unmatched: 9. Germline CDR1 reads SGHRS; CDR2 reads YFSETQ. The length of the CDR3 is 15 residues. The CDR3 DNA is TGCGCCAGCAGCCCCAGTAGCGGGGGTGGGAATGAGCAGTTCTTC. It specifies CASSPSSGGGNEQFF.

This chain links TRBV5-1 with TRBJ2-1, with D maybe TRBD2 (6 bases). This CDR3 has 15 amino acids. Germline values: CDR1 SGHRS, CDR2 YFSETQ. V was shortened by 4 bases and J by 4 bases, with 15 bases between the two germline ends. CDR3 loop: CASSPGDLTYNEQFF. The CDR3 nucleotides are TGCGCCAGCAGCCCGGGGGACTTAACTTACAATGAGCAGTTCTTC.

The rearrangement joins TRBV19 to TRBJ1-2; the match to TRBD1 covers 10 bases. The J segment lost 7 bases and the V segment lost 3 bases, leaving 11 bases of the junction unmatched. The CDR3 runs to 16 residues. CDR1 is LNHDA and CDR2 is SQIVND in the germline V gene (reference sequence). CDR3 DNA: TGTGCCAGTAGTATTCATATGACAGGGGGCCAGAGTGGCTACACCTTC. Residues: CASSIHMTGGQSGYTF.

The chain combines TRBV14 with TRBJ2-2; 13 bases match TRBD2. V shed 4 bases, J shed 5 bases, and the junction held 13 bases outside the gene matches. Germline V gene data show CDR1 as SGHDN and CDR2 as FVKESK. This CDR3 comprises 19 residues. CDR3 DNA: TGTGCCAGCAGCCCCTCCGAACTAGCGGGGGGGCGAGGGACCGGGGAGCTGTTTTTT. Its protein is CASSPSELAGGRGTGELFF.

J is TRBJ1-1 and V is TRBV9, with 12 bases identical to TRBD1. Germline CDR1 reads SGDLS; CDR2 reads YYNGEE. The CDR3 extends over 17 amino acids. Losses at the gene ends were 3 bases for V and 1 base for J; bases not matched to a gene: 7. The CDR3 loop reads CASSGGTGGYRNTEAFF. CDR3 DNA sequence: TGTGCCAGCAGCGGCGGGACAGGGGGCTACAGGAACACTGAAGCTTTCTTT.

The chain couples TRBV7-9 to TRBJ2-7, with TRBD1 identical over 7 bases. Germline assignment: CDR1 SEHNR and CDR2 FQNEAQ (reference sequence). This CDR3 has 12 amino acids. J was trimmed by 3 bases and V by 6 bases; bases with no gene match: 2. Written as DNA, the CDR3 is TGTGCCAGCAGTCAGGGGGACTACGAGCAGTACGTC. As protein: CASSQGDYEQYV.

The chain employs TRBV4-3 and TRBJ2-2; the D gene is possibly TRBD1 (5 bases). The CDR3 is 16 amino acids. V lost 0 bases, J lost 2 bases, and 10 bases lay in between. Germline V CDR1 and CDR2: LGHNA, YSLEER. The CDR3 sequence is CASSQDFQGNTGELFF. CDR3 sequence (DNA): TGCGCCAGCAGCCAAGATTTCCAGGGTAACACCGGGGAGCTGTTTTTT.

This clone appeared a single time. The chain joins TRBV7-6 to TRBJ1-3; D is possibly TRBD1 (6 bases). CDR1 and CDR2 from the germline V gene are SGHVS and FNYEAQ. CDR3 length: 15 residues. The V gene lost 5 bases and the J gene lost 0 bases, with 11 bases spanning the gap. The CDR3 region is CASSTGQHSGNTIYF. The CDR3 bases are TGTGCCAGCAGCACCGGACAGCACTCTGGAAACACCATATATTTT.

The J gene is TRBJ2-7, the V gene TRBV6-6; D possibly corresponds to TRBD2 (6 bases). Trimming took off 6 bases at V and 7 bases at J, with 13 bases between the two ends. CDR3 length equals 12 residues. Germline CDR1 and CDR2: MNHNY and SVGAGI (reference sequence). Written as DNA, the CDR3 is TGTGCCAGCAGCGGGACTGCGGGGGAGCAGTACGTC. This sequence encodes CASSGTAGEQYV.

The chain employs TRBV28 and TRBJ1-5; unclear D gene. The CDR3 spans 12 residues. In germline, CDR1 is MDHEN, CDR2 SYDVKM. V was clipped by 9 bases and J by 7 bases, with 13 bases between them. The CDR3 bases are TGTGCCAGTGGACGAGGGAGGCAGCCCCAGCATTTT. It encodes CASGRGRQPQHF.

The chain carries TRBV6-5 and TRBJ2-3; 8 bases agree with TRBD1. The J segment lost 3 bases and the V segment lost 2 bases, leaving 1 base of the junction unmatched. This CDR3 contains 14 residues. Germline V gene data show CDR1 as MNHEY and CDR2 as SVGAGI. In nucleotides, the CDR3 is TGTGCCAGCAGTTACGGGACAGGAACAGATACGCAGTATTTT. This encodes CASSYGTGTDTQYF.

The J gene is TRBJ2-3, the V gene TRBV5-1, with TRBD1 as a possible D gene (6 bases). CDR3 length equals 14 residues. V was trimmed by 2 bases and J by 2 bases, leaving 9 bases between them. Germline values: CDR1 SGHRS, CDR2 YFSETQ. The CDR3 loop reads CASSFRTATDTQYF. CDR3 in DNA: TGCGCCAGCAGCTTTAGGACAGCCACAGATACGCAGTATTTT. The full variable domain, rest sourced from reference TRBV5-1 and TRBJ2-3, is KAGVTQTPRYLIKTRGQQVTLSCSPISGHRSVSWYQQTPGQGLQFLFEYFSETQRNKGNFPGRFSGRQFSNSRSEMNVSTLELGDSALYLCASSFRTATDTQYFGPGTRLTVL.

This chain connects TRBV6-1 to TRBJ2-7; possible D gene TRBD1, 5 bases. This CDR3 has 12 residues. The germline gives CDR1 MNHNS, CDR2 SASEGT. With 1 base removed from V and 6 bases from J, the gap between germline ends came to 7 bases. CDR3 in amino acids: CASSEVGPEQYV. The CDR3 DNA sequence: TGTGCCAGCAGTGAAGTGGGGCCCGAGCAGTACGTC.

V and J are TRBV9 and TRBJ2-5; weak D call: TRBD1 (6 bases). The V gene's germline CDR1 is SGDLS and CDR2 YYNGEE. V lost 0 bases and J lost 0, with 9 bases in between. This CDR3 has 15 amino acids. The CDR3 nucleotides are TGTGCCAGCAGCGTAGCAACAGGGAACCAAGAGACCCAGTACTTC. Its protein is CASSVATGNQETQYF.

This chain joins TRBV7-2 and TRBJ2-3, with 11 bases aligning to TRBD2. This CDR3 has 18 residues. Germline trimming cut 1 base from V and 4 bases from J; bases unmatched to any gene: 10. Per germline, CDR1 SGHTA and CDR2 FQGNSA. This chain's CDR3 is CASSLDSASGGRADTQYF. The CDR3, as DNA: TGTGCCAGCAGCTTAGATTCGGCTAGCGGGGGGAGGGCAGATACGCAGTATTTT.